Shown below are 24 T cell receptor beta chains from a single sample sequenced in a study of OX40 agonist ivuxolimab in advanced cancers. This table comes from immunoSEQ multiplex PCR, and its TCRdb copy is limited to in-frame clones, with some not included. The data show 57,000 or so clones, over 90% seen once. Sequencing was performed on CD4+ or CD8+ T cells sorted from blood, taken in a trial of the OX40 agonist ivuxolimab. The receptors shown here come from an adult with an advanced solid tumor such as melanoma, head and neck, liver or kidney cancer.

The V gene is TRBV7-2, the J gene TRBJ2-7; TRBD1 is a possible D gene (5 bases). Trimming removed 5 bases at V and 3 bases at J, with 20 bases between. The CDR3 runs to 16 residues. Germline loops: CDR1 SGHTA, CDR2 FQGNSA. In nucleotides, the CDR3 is TGTGCCAGCAGCCCCACTCCGACAGAAAACCGCTACGAGCAGTACTTC. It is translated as CASSPTPTENRYEQYF.

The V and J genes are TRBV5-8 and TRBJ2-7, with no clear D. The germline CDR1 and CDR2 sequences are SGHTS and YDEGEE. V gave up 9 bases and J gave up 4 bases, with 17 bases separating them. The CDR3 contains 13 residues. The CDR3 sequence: CATLTPVGYEQYF. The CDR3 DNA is TGTGCCACCCTAACCCCCGTAGGGTACGAGCAGTACTTC.

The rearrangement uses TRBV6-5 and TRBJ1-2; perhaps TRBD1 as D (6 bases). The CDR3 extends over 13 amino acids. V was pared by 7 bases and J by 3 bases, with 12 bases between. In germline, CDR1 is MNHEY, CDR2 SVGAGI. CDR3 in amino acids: CASTPGGYYGYTF. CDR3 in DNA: TGTGCCAGCACCCCGGGGGGCTACTATGGCTACACCTTC.

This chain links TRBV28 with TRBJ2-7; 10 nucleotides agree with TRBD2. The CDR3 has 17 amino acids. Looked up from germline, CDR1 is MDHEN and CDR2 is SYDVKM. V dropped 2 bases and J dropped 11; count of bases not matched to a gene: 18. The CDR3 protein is CASSLRKAGGPVGQEYF. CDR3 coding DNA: TGTGCCAGCAGTTTAAGAAAAGCGGGAGGGCCGGTGGGCCAGGAGTACTTC. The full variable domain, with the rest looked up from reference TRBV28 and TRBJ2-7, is DVKVTQSSRYLVKRTGEKVFLECVQDMDHENMFWYRQDPGLGLRLIYFSYDVKMKEKGDIPEGYSVSREKKERFSLILESASTNQTSMYLCASSLRKAGGPVGQEYFGPGTRLTVT.

CDR3 residues: CASSEGGDNAYEQYF. The CDR3 DNA reads TGTGCCAGCAGCGAGGGAGGGGACAACGCCTACGAGCAGTACTTC. The chain uses TRBV9 and TRBJ2-7; TRBD2 might be the D (7 bases). Germline CDR1 reads SGDLS; CDR2 reads YYNGEE. The germline V and J ends were trimmed by 3 bases and 2 bases, with 15 bases remaining between them. The CDR3 covers 15 residues.

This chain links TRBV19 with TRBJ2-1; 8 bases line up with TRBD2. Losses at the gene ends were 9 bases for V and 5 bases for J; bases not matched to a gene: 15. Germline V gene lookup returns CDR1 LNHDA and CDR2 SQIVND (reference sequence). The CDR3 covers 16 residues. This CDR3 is CASLVVGGRTNNEQFF. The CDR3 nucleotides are TGTGCCAGCTTAGTAGTTGGCGGGAGGACTAACAATGAGCAGTTCTTC.

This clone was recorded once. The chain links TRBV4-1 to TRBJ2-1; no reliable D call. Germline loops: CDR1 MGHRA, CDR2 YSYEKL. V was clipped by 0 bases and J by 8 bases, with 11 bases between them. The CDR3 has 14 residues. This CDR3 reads CASSQEGRADEQFF. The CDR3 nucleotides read TGCGCCAGCAGCCAAGAAGGCCGGGCGGATGAGCAGTTCTTC.

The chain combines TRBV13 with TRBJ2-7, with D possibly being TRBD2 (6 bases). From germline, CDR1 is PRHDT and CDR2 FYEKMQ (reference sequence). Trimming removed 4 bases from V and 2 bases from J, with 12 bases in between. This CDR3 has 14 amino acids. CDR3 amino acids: CASSWGTPPYEQYF. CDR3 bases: TGTGCCAGCAGCTGGGGGACTCCACCCTACGAGCAGTACTTC.

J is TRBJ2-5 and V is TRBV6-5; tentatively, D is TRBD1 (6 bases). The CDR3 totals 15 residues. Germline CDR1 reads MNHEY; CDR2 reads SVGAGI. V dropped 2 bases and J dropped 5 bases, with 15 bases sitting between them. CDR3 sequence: CASSYRQGLWETQYF. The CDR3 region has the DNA TGTGCCAGCAGTTACAGGCAGGGGCTTTGGGAGACCCAGTACTTC.

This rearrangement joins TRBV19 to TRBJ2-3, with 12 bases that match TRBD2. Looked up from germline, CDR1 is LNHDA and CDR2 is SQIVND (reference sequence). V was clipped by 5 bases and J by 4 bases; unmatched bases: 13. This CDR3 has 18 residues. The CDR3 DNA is TGTGCCAGTAGTCCTCAGGCGGGACTAGCGGGCTGGTCAGATACGCAGTATTTT. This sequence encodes CASSPQAGLAGWSDTQYF.

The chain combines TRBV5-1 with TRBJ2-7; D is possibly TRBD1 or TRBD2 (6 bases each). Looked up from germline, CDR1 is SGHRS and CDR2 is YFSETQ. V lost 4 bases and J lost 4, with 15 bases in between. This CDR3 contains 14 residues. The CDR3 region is CASSLPGAGYEQYF. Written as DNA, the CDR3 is TGCGCCAGCAGCCTTCCGGGGGCCGGTTACGAGCAGTACTTC.

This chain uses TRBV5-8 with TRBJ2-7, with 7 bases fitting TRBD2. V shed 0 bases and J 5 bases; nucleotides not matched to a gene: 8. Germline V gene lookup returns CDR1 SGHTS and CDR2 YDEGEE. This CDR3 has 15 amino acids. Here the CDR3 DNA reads TGTGCCAGCAGCTTGGGGGTAAGACTAGCTGACGAGCAGTACTTC. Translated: CASSLGVRLADEQYF.

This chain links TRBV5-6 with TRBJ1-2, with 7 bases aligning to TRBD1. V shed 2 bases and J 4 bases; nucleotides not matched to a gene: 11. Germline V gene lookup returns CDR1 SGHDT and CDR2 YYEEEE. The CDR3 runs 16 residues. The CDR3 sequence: CASSLWDSQWSYGYTF. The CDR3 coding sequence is TGTGCCAGCAGCTTATGGGACAGCCAATGGAGCTATGGCTACACCTTC.

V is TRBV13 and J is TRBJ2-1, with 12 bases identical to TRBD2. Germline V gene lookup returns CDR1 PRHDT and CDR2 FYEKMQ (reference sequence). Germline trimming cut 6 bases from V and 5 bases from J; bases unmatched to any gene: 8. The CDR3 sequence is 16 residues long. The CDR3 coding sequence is TGTGCCAGCAGTTTCGGACTAGCGGGAATTCACAATGAGCAGTTCTTC. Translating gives CASSFGLAGIHNEQFF.

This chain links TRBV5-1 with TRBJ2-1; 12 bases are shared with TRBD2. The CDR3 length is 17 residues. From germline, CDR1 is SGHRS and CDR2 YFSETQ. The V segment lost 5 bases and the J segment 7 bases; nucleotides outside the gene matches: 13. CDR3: CASRPSLAGGPRNEQFF. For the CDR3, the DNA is TGCGCCAGCAGACCGTCACTAGCGGGAGGACCGCGTAATGAGCAGTTCTTC.

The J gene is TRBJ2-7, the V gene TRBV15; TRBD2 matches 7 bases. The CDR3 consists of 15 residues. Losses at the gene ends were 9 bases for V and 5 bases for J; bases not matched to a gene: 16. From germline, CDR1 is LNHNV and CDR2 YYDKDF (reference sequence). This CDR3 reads CATGRGSREVDEQYF. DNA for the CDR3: TGTGCCACTGGGCGGGGGTCCAGGGAGGTTGACGAGCAGTACTTC.

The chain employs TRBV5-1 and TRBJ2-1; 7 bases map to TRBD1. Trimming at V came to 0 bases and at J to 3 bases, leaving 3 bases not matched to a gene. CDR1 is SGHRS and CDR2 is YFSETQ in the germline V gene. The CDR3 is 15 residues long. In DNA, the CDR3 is TGCGCCAGCAGCTTGGAAGGGGGCCTCTACAATGAGCAGTTCTTC. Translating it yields CASSLEGGLYNEQFF.

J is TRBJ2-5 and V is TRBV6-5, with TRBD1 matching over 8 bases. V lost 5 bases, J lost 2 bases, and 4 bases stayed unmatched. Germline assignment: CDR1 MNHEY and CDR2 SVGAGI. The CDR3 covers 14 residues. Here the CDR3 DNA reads TGTGCCAGCAGTCGGACAGGGCAACAAGAGACCCAGTACTTC. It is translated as CASSRTGQQETQYF.

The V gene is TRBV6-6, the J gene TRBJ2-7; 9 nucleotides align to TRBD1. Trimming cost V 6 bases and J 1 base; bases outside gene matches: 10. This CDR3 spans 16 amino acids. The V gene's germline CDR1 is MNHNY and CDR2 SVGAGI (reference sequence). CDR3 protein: CASSSIGQGTSYEQYF. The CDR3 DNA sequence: TGTGCCAGCAGCTCGATCGGACAGGGGACTTCCTACGAGCAGTACTTC.

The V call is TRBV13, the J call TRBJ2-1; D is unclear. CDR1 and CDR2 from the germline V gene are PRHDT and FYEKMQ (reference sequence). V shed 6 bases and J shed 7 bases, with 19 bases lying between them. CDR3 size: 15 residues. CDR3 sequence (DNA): TGTGCCAGCAGTACGGTGTCAGGCCGGAAAAATGAGCAGTTCTTC. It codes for CASSTVSGRKNEQFF.

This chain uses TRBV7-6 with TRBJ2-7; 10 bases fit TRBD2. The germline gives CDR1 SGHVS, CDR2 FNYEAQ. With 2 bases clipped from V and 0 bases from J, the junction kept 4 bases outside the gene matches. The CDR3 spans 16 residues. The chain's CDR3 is CASSLFASGSSYEQYF. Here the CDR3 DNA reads TGTGCCAGCAGCTTATTTGCTAGCGGGAGCTCCTACGAGCAGTACTTC.

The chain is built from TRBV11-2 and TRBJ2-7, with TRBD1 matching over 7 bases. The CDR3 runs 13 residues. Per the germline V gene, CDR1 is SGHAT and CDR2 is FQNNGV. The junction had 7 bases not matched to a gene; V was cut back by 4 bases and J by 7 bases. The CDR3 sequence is CASSSRGLEEQYF. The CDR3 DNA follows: TGTGCCAGCAGCTCCAGGGGGTTGGAAGAGCAGTACTTC.

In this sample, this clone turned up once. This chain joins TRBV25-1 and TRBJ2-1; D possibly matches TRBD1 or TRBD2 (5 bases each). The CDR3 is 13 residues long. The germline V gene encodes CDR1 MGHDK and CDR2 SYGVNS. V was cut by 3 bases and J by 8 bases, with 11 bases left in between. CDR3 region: CASSDIGEHEQFF. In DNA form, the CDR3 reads TGTGCCAGCAGTGATATAGGGGAGCATGAGCAGTTCTTC. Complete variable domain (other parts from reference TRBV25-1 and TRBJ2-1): EADIYQTPRYLVIGTGKKITLECSQTMGHDKMYWYQQDPGMELHLIHYSYGVNSTEKGDLSSESTVSRIRTEHFPLTLESARPSHTSQYLCASSDIGEHEQFFGPGTRLTVL.

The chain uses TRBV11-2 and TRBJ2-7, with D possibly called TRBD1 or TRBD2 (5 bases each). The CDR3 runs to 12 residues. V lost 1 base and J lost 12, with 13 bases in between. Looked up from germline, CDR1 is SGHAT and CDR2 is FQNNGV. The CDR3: CASSLVGDRLYF. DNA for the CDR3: TGTGCCAGCAGCTTAGTCGGGGACCGGCTGTACTTC.